Listed below are T cell receptor beta chains from one sample, sequenced in a study of metastatic and nonmetastatic thyroid tumors. Through MiXCR, TCRdb re-clonotyped the PCR reads. In the table there are tens of thousands of clones, approximately 16% of which are singletons. The material sequenced was blood. Source of these receptors: a female donor with papillary thyroid cancer or a benign thyroid nodule (not recorded which). Some clones in this sample may be carry-over from other donors' samples. CDR3s include the opening cysteine and the closing phenylalanine or tryptophan. Fields, in order: D gene, V gene, clone size, J gene, CDR3 DNA, CDR3 protein. A D gene is named only where the DNA matches it firmly. The size of a clone is reported for some rows only, either as once, few or many, or as a class for expanded clones.

>TRBD2|TRBV18|many|TRBJ2-1
TGTGCCAGCTCACCACCGGCTAGCGGGGAGAATGAGCAGTTCTTC
CASSPPASGENEQFF
>NA|TRBV9|many|TRBJ1-4
TGTGCCAGCAGCCCCCTTCGGGAGGGCGAAAAACTGTTTTTT
CASSPLREGEKLFF
>TRBD1|TRBV2|medium-sized|TRBJ2-7
TGTGCCAGCAGATGGGACAGGGAGTACGAGCAGTACTTC
CASRWDREYEQYF
>NA|TRBV28|NA|TRBJ2-7
TGTGCCAGCATACTAAGGGTACATTCCGAGCAGTACTTC
CASILRVHSEQYF
>TRBD1|TRBV24-1|medium-sized|TRBJ1-3
TGTGCCACCAGTGACCGCGGACAGGGATCAAACACCATATATTTT
CATSDRGQGSNTIYF
>TRBD1|TRBV5-4|many|TRBJ2-3
TGTGCCAGCAGCTCCGCCGGGACAGGGTCCGATACGCAGTATTTT
CASSSAGTGSDTQYF
>TRBD1|TRBV2|many|TRBJ1-6
TGTGCCAGCATTCCGGGACAGCGGGCTAATTCACCCCTCCACTTT
CASIPGQRANSPLHF
>NA|TRBV5-4|many|TRBJ2-5
TGTGCCAGCAGCTTGATGTCGCAAGAGACCCAGTACTTC
CASSLMSQETQYF
>NA|TRBV6-5|medium-sized|TRBJ2-6
TGTGCCAGCAGTTACTCCGGGTGGCGAGGCTCTGGGGCCAACGTCCTGACTTTC
CASSYSGWRGSGANVLTF
>TRBD2|TRBV18|NA|TRBJ2-7
TGTGCCAGCTCACGGGGACTAGCGGAGGGCGAGCAGTACTTC
CASSRGLAEGEQYF
>NA|TRBV6-1|few|TRBJ2-5
TGTGCCAGCATGGGAGCCTGGACATGGACCCAAGAGACCCAGTACTTC
CASMGAWTWTQETQYF
>NA|TRBV15|many|TRBJ1-2
TGTGCCACCAGCAGACGTGGGGGGGACTATGGCTACACCTTC
CATSRRGGDYGYTF
>NA|TRBV3-1|once|TRBJ1-6
TGTGCCATCAGCCAAGACTTCGGAGGGGGAGCTGGTTCACCCCTCCACTTT
CAISQDFGGGAGSPLHF
>NA|TRBV2|few|TRBJ2-1
TGTGCCAGCAGCGTGACTATCGCGAGGGCCAATGAGCAGTTCTTC
CASSVTIARANEQFF
>NA|TRBV7-2|NA|TRBJ2-5
TGTGCCAGCAGCCATAGACGGTGGGGCGTGGAGACCCAGTACTTC
CASSHRRWGVETQYF
>TRBD2|TRBV5-4|NA|TRBJ2-5
TGTGCCAGCAGCTCGGGGGGTGGGGAGACCCAGTACTTC
CASSSGGGETQYF
>TRBD1|TRBV5-1|many|TRBJ2-5
TGCGCCAGCAGCCCAAGCCCAACCCAAGACAGGGTTGGGGAGACCCAGTACTTC
CASSPSPTQDRVGETQYF
>NA|TRBV30|medium-sized|TRBJ2-7
TGTGCCTGGAGTCCGGGGTACGAGCAGTACTTC
CAWSPGYEQYF
>TRBD1|TRBV5-1|NA|TRBJ1-2
TGCGCCAGCAGCGTCCGGACAGGGGAAGGCTACACCTTC
CASSVRTGEGYTF
>TRBD2|TRBV29-1|many|TRBJ2-3
TGCAGCGTCGTATGGACTAGCGGGAGACTTTCAGATACGCAGTATTTT
CSVVWTSGRLSDTQYF
>NA|TRBV27|many|TRBJ2-1
TGTGCCAGCAGTAGATCGTACAGTCCCACGTCCCAGCGGAGCTCCTACAATGAGCAGTTCTTC
CASSRSYSPTSQRSSYNEQFF
>NA|TRBV7-7|NA|TRBJ2-7
TGTGCTAGCAGCTCAGGCAGCATTTTCAGGGTCGGGGCCTACGAGCAGTACTTC
CASSSGSIFRVGAYEQYF
>NA|TRBV9|many|TRBJ2-5
TGTGCCAGCAGCCCAACGGACTGGGCGGGGACCCAGTACTTC
CASSPTDWAGTQYF
>TRBD1|TRBV7-3|NA|TRBJ1-1
TGTGCCAGCAGCTCTAACAGGGGTCGGGACACTGAAGCTTTCTTT
CASSSNRGRDTEAFF
>NA|TRBV18|many|TRBJ2-5
TGTGCCAGCTCACCACAGGGTTACGAGACCCAGTACTTC
CASSPQGYETQYF
>NA|TRBV6-5|many|TRBJ1-4
TGTGCCAGCAGTTATAACCCTGGGGCTAATGAAAAACTGTTTTTT
CASSYNPGANEKLFF
>NA|TRBV5-5|NA|TRBJ1-1
TGTGCCAGCAGCGCTACAGTTATGAACGCTGAAGCTTTCTTT
CASSATVMNAEAFF